This TCR beta chain is drawn from a study of cytomegalovirus exposure and HLA in healthy donors. The PCR employed 60 Vbeta primers together with 13 Jbeta primers. Some clones are missing from TCRdb's copy, which holds only in-frame ones; the method was immunoSEQ multiplex PCR. Among roughly 110,000 clones listed, less than 85% were seen once. This TCR came from a man between 18 and 35 years old in good health and CMV-seronegative. Sequenced: PBMCs.

The CDR3 DNA reads TGTGCCAGCAGCTTAGCATCCGGACAGGGGGCGAATGGCTACACCTTC. Residues: CASSLASGQGANGYTF. The genes are TRBV7-9 and TRBJ1-2; TRBD1 matches at 11 bases. CDR3 size: 16 residues. The V segment lost 0 bases and the J segment 6 bases; nucleotides outside the gene matches: 6. Germline V lookup: CDR1 SEHNR, CDR2 FQNEAQ (reference sequence).